This T cell receptor beta chain was sequenced in a study of blood T cell repertoires in COVID-19. V dropped 5 bases and J dropped 0 bases, with 12 bases sitting between them. Per germline, CDR1 SGHRS and CDR2 YFSETQ. The CDR3 extends over 15 amino acids. This clone was counted a single time. Source study methods: Reference gene primer amplification in the assay estimated nucleated cell counts. Repertoires were generated with immunoSEQ multiplex PCR, while TCRdb's copy carries only in-frame clones and drops some. That table is the source of V, J and clone size, and D and trimming were worked out from the DNA. The sample lists about 190,000 clones, roughly 86% occurring once.

V and J are TRBV5-1 and TRBJ2-1; no clear D gene. The TCR originated in a woman in her 70s with active or convalescent COVID-19. Input material: peripheral blood. This CDR3 is CASRPASSSYNEQFF. Here the CDR3 DNA reads TGCGCCAGCAGGCCAGCGTCCTCCTCCTACAATGAGCAGTTCTTC.